This is a list of T cell receptor beta chains from one sample in a study. TCRdb called the 5' RACE reads again in MiXCR, with one record for every CDR3 protein. Of about 57,000 distinct CDR3 sequences listed, approximately 27% are singletons. The specimen was tumor-infiltrating Tregs sorted from the breast tumor. Receptors originate from a female donor with breast cancer. Both conserved end residues are part of each CDR3. The order of the fields is CDR3 DNA, CDR3 protein, V gene, clone size, J gene, D gene. D genes are given only for firm matches. Rows may omit the clone size; those that give it use once, few, many or a size class.

CDR3nt: TGCGCCAGCAGCTTTGGGAACGTGGTCGACAATGAGCAGTTCTTC
CDR3aa: CASSFGNVVDNEQFF
v_gene: TRBV5-1
abundance: -
j_gene: TRBJ2-1
d_gene: -

CDR3nt: TGTGCCTGGAGCCCCAACCCTTCGAACACTGAAGCTTTCTTT
CDR3aa: CAWSPNPSNTEAFF
v_gene: TRBV30
abundance: -
j_gene: TRBJ1-1
d_gene: -

CDR3nt: TGTGCCAGCAGTTATTCGGAGGGTGGAGATGGCTACACCTTC
CDR3aa: CASSYSEGGDGYTF
v_gene: TRBV6-9
abundance: -
j_gene: TRBJ1-2
d_gene: -

CDR3nt: TGCGCCAGCAGCGGTATGGCGGGAACTAATGAAAAACTGTTTTTT
CDR3aa: CASSGMAGTNEKLFF
v_gene: TRBV4-3
abundance: many
j_gene: TRBJ1-4
d_gene: -

CDR3nt: TGTGCCAGCAGTTTACTACAGGGGAGCACTGAAGCTTTCTTT
CDR3aa: CASSLLQGSTEAFF
v_gene: TRBV6-6
abundance: few
j_gene: TRBJ1-1
d_gene: TRBD1

CDR3nt: TGTGCCAGCAGTTACCCGTCTAGCGGGGGGGCGGGAGAGACCCAGTACTTC
CDR3aa: CASSYPSSGGAGETQYF
v_gene: TRBV6-5
abundance: few
j_gene: TRBJ2-5
d_gene: TRBD2

CDR3nt: TGTGCCAGCAGCTTAAATAAGGGGGGTGGAGAGACCCAGTACTTC
CDR3aa: CASSLNKGGGETQYF
v_gene: TRBV7-2
abundance: many
j_gene: TRBJ2-5
d_gene: -

CDR3nt: TGTGCCACCAGTGACCCCGACGGCTCTGGGGCCAACGTCCTGACTTTC
CDR3aa: CATSDPDGSGANVLTF
v_gene: TRBV24-1
abundance: -
j_gene: TRBJ2-6
d_gene: -

CDR3nt: TGTGCCAGCAGCCCCCGTGGGGGGGCGAACACTGAAGCTTTCTTT
CDR3aa: CASSPRGGANTEAFF
v_gene: TRBV7-3
abundance: many
j_gene: TRBJ1-1
d_gene: -

CDR3nt: TGTGCCAGCAGTTACGGGACAGGGGCAACTAATGAAAAACTGTTTTTT
CDR3aa: CASSYGTGATNEKLFF
v_gene: TRBV6-6
abundance: few
j_gene: TRBJ1-4
d_gene: TRBD1

CDR3nt: TGTGCCAGCAGCTTAGAGAACACCATATATTTT
CDR3aa: CASSLENTIYF
v_gene: TRBV7-9
abundance: few
j_gene: TRBJ1-3
d_gene: -

CDR3nt: TGTGCCAGCAGTCCCCAACGGAGCTCCTACAATGAGCAGTTCTTC
CDR3aa: CASSPQRSSYNEQFF
v_gene: TRBV6-5
abundance: many
j_gene: TRBJ2-1
d_gene: -

CDR3nt: TGTGCCAGCAGCTTAGTTGGCGGGAGCACAGATACGCAGTATTTT
CDR3aa: CASSLVGGSTDTQYF
v_gene: TRBV7-6
abundance: few
j_gene: TRBJ2-3
d_gene: -

CDR3nt: TGTGCCACCAGTGACCTGACAGCGGCTACGAACACCGGGGAGCTGTTTTTT
CDR3aa: CATSDLTAATNTGELFF
v_gene: TRBV24-1
abundance: few
j_gene: TRBJ2-2
d_gene: -

CDR3nt: TGTGCCATCAGCGGGACAAAAGAGACCCAGTACTTC
CDR3aa: CAISGTKETQYF
v_gene: TRBV10-3
abundance: few
j_gene: TRBJ2-5
d_gene: -